The next 6 T cell receptor beta chains were all read from a single sample in a study of cytomegalovirus exposure and HLA in healthy donors. Some clones are missing from TCRdb's copy, which holds only in-frame ones; the method was immunoSEQ multiplex PCR. In the table there are around 130,000 clones, 85% to 90% of which are singletons. The sequencing input was PBMCs. All receptors derive from a woman under 40 in good health and CMV-seronegative.

The chain carries TRBV19 and TRBJ1-2; tentative D call: TRBD1 (6 bases). The CDR3 contains 15 residues. In germline, CDR1 is LNHDA, CDR2 SQIVND (reference sequence). V lost 3 bases and J lost 8, with 19 bases in between. CDR3 in amino acids: CASSMFGGLDIGYTF. CDR3 nucleotide sequence: TGTGCCAGTAGTATGTTCGGGGGGCTTGATATCGGCTACACCTTC.

The gene calls are TRBV30 and TRBJ2-2, with 11 bases matching TRBD1. Trimming at V came to 3 bases and at J to 0 bases, leaving 6 bases not matched to a gene. CDR3 length equals 17 residues. CDR1 is GTSNPN and CDR2 is SVGIG in the germline V gene (reference sequence). This CDR3 is CAWSARTGGPNTGELFF. CDR3 nucleotides: TGTGCCTGGAGCGCCCGGACAGGGGGCCCGAACACCGGGGAGCTGTTTTTT.

This chain connects TRBV29-1 to TRBJ2-7; D gene ambiguous. The CDR3 is 12 amino acids. CDR1 and CDR2 (germline): SQVTM, ANQGSEA. V lost 5 bases and J lost 0, with 8 bases in between. DNA for the CDR3: TGCAGCGTTCGAGTCTCCTCCTACGAGCAGTACTTC. As protein: CSVRVSSYEQYF.

The chain uses TRBV18 and TRBJ2-7; TRBD1 matches at 9 bases. Per the germline V gene, CDR1 is KGHSH and CDR2 is LQKENI. This CDR3 comprises 14 residues. V trimming: 3 bases; J trimming: 3 bases; junction bases outside the gene matches: 3. CDR3 protein: CASSPTGGSYEQYF. The CDR3 bases are TGTGCCAGCTCACCGACAGGGGGTAGCTACGAGCAGTACTTC.

This clone was detected only a few times. The chain carries TRBV7-2 and TRBJ2-7, with D possibly being TRBD2 (6 bases). V shed 1 base and J shed 3 bases, with 10 bases lying between them. The CDR3 has 14 residues. Germline V gene data show CDR1 as SGHTA and CDR2 as FQGNSA. The CDR3 DNA reads as TGTGCCAGCAGCTTAGTCGCGGGGCTCTACGAGCAGTACTTC. Translation gives CASSLVAGLYEQYF.

This clone was counted between two and nine times. The V gene is TRBV5-1, the J gene TRBJ2-3; D ambiguous. The CDR3 has 13 amino acids. V lost 2 bases and J 1 base, leaving 5 bases between the germline ends. Germline V CDR1 and CDR2: SGHRS, YFSETQ. The CDR3 DNA follows: TGCGCCAGCAGCTTTAGTGGCACAGATACGCAGTATTTT. Its protein is CASSFSGTDTQYF.